This TCR beta chain was retrieved from a study of shared clonotypes between healthy human individuals (dated by TCRdb to 2018 to 2021). For the wider study: The cohort included a few men and two women between 18 and 49 years of age. To increase sequencing depth and limit assay-specific biases, different laboratories used diverse techniques to prepare libraries and sequence TCR repertoires. For each donor, three plates each were used for CD4 naive and CD4 memory, two plates were used for CD8 naive, and one plate was used for CD8 memory. To estimate repertoire size and how much clonotypes are shared between individuals, the study performed deep sequencing of blood TCR repertoires from a few healthy adults. Leukapheresis yielded between about 0.94 and 9.5 billion PBMCs per donor. Overall study outcomes, separate from this receptor: Only blood was sampled, and tissue TCR repertoires likely differ from those in blood. Even with the large sequencing depth, rarefaction of the sorted-subset datasets indicated that sequencing was incomplete. Pairwise subsampling led to the expectation that sequencing depth would affect the degree of clonotype sharing among donors. The genetic and exposure-history diversity represented was limited by the small number of donors. Compared with non-shared clonotypes, clonotypes shared by all four sorted-subset donors had higher generation probabilities. Larger estimated clonotype richness was generally found for naive subsets than for memory subsets. Roughly 5% of naive CD4, 3.5% of naive CD8, 2.3% of memory CD4, and around 0.42% of memory CD8 clonotypes were shared across several donors.

Healthy HIV-negative adults with no recently reported acute infections or vaccinations were included as donors. Every donor was a Caucasian adult residing in Nashville, Tennessee, USA. CD4+ T cells were enriched by magnetic negative selection, after which naive cells were positively selected on CD45RA and the negative fraction was taken as the memory subset. After blood collection by leukapheresis, PBMCs were isolated using Ficoll-Histopaque density gradient centrifugation and then cryopreserved in the vapor phase of liquid nitrogen. Purity and quantity of every magnetically sorted T cell population were checked by analytical flow cytometry. From each sorted fraction, genomic DNA was isolated and quantified by UV absorbance on a Nanodrop 2000c. Comments on this clone: The antigen it recognizes is unknown. Base qualities are not recorded, but no much larger clone differs from it by a single base.

Using the deep immunoSEQ assay, multiplex PCR amplified TCR CDR3 regions from genomic DNA. Genomic DNA extracted from each cell subset was distributed evenly over all wells of several immunoSEQ 96-well plates, and each plate served as one replicate. Each replicate PCR for sorted subsets received roughly 200 ng genomic DNA, equal to tens of thousands of T cell genomes. The purified libraries were quantified using a Qubit 3.0 fluorometer, sized with a Bioanalyzer 2100, and then quantified again using the KAPA Library Quantification kit. A separate single-read 150-cycle Illumina NextSeq 550 flow cell was used to sequence each immunoSEQ 96-well plate. The paper's processing steps were these. Because the immunoSEQ output included only junctional sequences and no quality scores, the filtering could not be the same as the filtering used for full-length reads. Sequences were annotated with PyIR, a Python wrapper for IgBLAST v1.9, and V/J genes and CDR3 were assigned using IMGT germline references. Reads with weak V/J assignments (E-value above 1e-6), missing CDR3, stop codons, out-of-frame junctions, or ambiguous translated residues were removed. V3J clonotypes were defined by identical inferred V gene, J gene, and CDR3 amino acid sequence. Percentage overlap between repertoires was computed as shared unique clonotypes divided by the size of the smaller repertoire. Three approaches were used to assess repertoire richness: RTK rarefaction, the Chao1 estimator, and Recon v2.1 estimates of unobserved clonotypes. For all TCRbeta clonotypes obtained by the gDNA method from a handful of donors, generation probabilities were computed with OLGA. TCRdb provides this immuneACCESS table in a form limited to in-frame rearrangements. Some clones are lacking; in checked studies, under half of them reflect an unresolved V gene, and why the rest are absent is not known. Clone size and V and J calls were adopted from that table, with D and trimming inferred from the DNA. The sample table shows millions of clones, and roughly 95% are seen once. The top ten constitute 0.1% to 0.15% of the sample.

The TCR originated in a man in his late teens or twenties in good health. Sequenced material: naive CD4+ T cells sorted from blood. In the paper's terms, the cell subset or site label means: CD45RA+ positively selected.

The bases read TGTGCCAGCACCCAGGGGAAAAACAATGAGCAGTTCTTC. Translated, it reads CASTQGKNNEQFF. The sequence links TRBV2 to TRBJ2-1, and possibly TRBD1, on 6 matching bases. Counted from cysteine to phenylalanine, this CDR3 has 13 amino acids. CDR3 DNA only is kept here, 39 bases in frame from base 1. The germline V gene gives CDR1 as SNHLY and CDR2 as FYNNEI. V lost 7 bases and J lost 5 bases; the stretch between them is 12 bases long.